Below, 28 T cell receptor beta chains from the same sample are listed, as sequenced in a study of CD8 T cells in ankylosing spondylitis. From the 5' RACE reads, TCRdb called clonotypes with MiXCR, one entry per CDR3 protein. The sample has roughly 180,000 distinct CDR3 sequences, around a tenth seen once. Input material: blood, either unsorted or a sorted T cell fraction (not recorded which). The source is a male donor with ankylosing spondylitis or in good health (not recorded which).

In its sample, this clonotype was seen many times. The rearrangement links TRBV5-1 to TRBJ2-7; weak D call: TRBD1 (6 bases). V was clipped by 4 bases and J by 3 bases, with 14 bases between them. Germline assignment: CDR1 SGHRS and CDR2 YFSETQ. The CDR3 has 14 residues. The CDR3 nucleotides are TGCGCCAGCAGCCTCCAGGGGTTAGACTACGAGCAGTACTTC. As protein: CASSLQGLDYEQYF.

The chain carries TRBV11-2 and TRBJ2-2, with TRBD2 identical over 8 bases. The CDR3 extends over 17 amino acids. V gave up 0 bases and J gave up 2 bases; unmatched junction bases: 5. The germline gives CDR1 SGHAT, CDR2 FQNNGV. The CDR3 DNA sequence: TGTGCCAGCAGCTTAGAGGCGGGGGGCTATAACACCGGGGAGCTGTTTTTT. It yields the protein CASSLEAGGYNTGELFF.

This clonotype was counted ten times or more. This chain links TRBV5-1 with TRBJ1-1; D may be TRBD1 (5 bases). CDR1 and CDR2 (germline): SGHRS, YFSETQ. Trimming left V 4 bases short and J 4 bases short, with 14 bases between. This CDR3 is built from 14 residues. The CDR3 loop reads CASSRDDRSTEAFF. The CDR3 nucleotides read TGCGCCAGCAGCCGGGACGACCGAAGCACTGAAGCTTTCTTT.

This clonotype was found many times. The CDR3 coding sequence is TGTGCCAGCAGACCACAGGGGGTTAGCAATCAGCCCCAGCATTTT. Translation gives CASRPQGVSNQPQHF. The J gene is TRBJ1-5, the V gene TRBV6-1; 8 positions agree with TRBD1. CDR1 is MNHNS and CDR2 is SASEGT in the germline V gene. V shed 6 bases, J shed 0 bases, and the junction held 4 bases outside the gene matches. The CDR3 totals 15 residues.

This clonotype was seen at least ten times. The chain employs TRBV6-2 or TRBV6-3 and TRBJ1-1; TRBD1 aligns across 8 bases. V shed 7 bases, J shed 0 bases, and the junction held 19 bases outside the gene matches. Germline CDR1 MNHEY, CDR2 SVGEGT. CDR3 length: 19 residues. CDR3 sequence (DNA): TGTGCCAGCACCTCGAAATCAGGGGGCAAAAGGCGAATGAACACTGAAGCTTTCTTT. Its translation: CASTSKSGGKRRMNTEAFF.

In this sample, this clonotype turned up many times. The CDR3 sequence: CSARDPADTQYF. CDR3 nucleotides: TGCAGTGCTAGAGATCCCGCAGATACGCAGTATTTT. The chain carries TRBV20-1 and TRBJ2-3; D not certain. From germline, CDR1 is DFQATT and CDR2 SNEGSKA (reference sequence). V lost 0 bases and J lost 4, with 5 bases in between. The CDR3 runs to 12 residues.

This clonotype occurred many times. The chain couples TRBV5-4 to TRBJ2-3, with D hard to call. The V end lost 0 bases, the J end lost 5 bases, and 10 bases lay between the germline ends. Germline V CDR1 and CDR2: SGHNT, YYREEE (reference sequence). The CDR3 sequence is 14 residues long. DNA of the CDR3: TGTGCCAGCAGCTTGGGGACCAGCCGAGATACGCAGTATTTT. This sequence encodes CASSLGTSRDTQYF.

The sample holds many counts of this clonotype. CDR3 DNA sequence: TGCGCCAGCAGCTTGGAAAGCGGGATCCACGAGCAGTACTTC. Protein: CASSLESGIHEQYF. J is TRBJ2-7 and V is TRBV5-1; 7 bases are shared with TRBD2. V lost 0 bases, J lost 5 bases, and 5 bases stayed unmatched. The CDR3 has 14 amino acids. Germline lookup yields CDR1 SGHRS and CDR2 YFSETQ. Together with reference TRBV5-1 and TRBJ2-7, the CDR3 gives the full variable domain: KAGVTQTPRYLIKTRGQQVTLSCSPISGHRSVSWYQQTPGQGLQFLFEYFSETQRNKGNFPGRFSGRQFSNSRSEMNVSTLELGDSALYLCASSLESGIHEQYFGPGTRLTVT.

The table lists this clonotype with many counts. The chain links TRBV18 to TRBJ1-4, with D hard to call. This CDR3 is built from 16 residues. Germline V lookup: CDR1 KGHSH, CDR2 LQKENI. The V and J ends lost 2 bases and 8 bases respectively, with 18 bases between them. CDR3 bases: TGTGCCAGCTCACCAGACAAGGCTGGAAACGGCGAAAAACTGTTTTTT. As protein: CASSPDKAGNGEKLFF.

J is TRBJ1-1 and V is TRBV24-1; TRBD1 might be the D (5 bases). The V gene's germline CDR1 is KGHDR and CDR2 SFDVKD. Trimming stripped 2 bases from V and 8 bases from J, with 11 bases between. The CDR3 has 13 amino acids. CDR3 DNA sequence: TGTGCCACCAGTGATTCTGGGGGACCAGAAGCTTTCTTT. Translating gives CATSDSGGPEAFF.

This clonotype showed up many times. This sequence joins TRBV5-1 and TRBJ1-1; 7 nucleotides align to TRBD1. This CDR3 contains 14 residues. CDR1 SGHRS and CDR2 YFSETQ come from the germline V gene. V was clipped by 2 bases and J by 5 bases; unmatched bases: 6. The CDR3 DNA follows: TGCGCCAGCAGCTTTGACAGGGTTTTGACTGAAGCTTTCTTT. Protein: CASSFDRVLTEAFF. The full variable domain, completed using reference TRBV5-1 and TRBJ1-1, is KAGVTQTPRYLIKTRGQQVTLSCSPISGHRSVSWYQQTPGQGLQFLFEYFSETQRNKGNFPGRFSGRQFSNSRSEMNVSTLELGDSALYLCASSFDRVLTEAFFGQGTRLTVV.

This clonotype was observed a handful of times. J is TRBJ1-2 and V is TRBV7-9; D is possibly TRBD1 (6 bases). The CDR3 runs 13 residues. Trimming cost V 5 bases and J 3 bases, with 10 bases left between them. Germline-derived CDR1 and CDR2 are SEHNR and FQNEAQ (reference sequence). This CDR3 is CASSPGQHYGYTF. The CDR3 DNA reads TGTGCCAGCAGCCCAGGACAGCACTATGGCTACACCTTC.

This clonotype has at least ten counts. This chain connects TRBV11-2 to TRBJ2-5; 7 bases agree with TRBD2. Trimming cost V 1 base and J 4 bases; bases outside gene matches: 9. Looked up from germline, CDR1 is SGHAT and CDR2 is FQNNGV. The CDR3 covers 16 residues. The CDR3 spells CASSLGGRLARETQYF. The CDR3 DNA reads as TGTGCCAGCAGCTTAGGTGGACGACTAGCTAGAGAGACCCAGTACTTC.

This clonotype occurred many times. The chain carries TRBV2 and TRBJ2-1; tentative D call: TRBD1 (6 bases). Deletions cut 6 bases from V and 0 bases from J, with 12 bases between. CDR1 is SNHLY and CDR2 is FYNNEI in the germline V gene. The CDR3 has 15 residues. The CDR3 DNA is TGTGCCAGCAGCCCACAGGGAAGCTCCTACAATGAGCAGTTCTTC. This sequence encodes CASSPQGSSYNEQFF.

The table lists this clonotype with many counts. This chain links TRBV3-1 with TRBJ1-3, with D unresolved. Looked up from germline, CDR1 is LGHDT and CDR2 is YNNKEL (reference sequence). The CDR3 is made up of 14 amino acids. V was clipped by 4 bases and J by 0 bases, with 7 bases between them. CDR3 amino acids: CASSLRSSGNTIYF. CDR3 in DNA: TGTGCCAGCAGCCTTAGATCCTCTGGAAACACCATATATTTT. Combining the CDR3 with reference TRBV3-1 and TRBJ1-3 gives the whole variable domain DTAVSQTPKYLVTQMGNDKSIKCEQNLGHDTMYWYKQDSKKFLKIMFSYNNKELIINETVPNRFSPKSPDKAHLNLHINSLELGDSAVYFCASSLRSSGNTIYFGEGSWLTVV.

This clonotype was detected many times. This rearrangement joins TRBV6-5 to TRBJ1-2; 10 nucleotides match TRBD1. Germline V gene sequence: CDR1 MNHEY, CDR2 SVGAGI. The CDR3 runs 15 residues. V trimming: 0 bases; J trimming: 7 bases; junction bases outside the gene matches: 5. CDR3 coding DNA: TGTGCCAGCAGTTACTCGGACAGGGGGATCGGTGGCTACACCTTC. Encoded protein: CASSYSDRGIGGYTF.

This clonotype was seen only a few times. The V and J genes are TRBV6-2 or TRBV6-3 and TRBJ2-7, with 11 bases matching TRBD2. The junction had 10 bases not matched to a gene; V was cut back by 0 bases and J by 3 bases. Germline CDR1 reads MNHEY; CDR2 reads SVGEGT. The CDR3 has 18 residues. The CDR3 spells CASSYSGRSGGANYEQYF. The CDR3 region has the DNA TGTGCCAGCAGTTACTCGGGTCGTAGCGGGGGGGCGAACTACGAGCAGTACTTC.

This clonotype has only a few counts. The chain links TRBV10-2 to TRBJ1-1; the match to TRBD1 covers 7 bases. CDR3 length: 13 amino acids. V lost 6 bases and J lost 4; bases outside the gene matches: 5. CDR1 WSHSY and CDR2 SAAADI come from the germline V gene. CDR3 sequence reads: CASRTGFVTEAFF. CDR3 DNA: TGCGCCAGCAGGACAGGGTTCGTCACTGAAGCTTTCTTT.

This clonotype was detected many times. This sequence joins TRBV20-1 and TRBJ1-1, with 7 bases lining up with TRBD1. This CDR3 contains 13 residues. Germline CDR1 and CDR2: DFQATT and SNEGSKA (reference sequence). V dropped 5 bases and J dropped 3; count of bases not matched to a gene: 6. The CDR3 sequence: CSAPQGRHTEAFF. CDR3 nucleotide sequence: TGCAGTGCTCCACAGGGGAGGCACACTGAAGCTTTCTTT.

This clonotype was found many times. This CDR3 reads CASSLVQGEANEQFF. CDR3 DNA sequence: TGTGCCAGCAGCTTAGTTCAGGGGGAAGCCAATGAGCAGTTCTTC. The genes are TRBV11-2 and TRBJ2-1; 7 nucleotides match TRBD1. This CDR3 is 15 amino acids long. The J segment lost 6 bases and the V segment lost 1 base, leaving 6 bases of the junction unmatched. The germline V gene encodes CDR1 SGHAT and CDR2 FQNNGV.

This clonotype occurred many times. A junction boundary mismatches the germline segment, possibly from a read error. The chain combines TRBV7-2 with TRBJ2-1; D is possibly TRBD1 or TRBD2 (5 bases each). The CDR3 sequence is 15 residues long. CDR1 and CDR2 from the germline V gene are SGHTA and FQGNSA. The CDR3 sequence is CASSLSGGSYNEQFF. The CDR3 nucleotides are TGCGCCAGCAGCTTGAGTGGGGGATCCTACAATGAGCAGTTCTTC.

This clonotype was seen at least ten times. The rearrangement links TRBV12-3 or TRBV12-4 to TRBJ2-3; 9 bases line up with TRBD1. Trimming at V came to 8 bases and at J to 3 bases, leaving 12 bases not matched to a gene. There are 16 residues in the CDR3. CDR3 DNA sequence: TGTGCCAGCGAATTTGGGACAGGGCGTGTAACAGATACGCAGTATTTT. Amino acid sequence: CASEFGTGRVTDTQYF.

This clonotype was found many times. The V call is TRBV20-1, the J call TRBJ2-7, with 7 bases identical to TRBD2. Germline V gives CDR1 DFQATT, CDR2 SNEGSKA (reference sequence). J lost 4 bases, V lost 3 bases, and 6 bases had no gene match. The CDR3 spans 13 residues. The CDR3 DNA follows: TGCAGTGCTAGCTCCCCTAGCGGATACGAGCAGTACTTC. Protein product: CSASSPSGYEQYF.

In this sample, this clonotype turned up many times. The CDR3 region has the DNA TGTGCCAGCAGCTTATTCAAGGGGATTGAAGCTTTCTTT. This codes for CASSLFKGIEAFF. The chain uses TRBV11-2 and TRBJ1-1; tentatively, D is TRBD1 (5 bases). CDR3 length equals 13 residues. Germline V CDR1 and CDR2: SGHAT, FQNNGV. V lost 2 bases, J lost 7 bases, and 11 bases lay in between.

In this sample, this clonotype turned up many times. The CDR3 DNA reads TGCGCCAGCAGCTCTGGGACTAGCGGGGGGCGATACAATGAGCAGTTCTTC. This translates into CASSSGTSGGRYNEQFF. The chain uses TRBV5-1 and TRBJ2-1; 15 bases map to TRBD2. Germline V gene data show CDR1 as SGHRS and CDR2 as YFSETQ. There are 17 residues in the CDR3. V was pared by 3 bases and J by 4 bases, with 5 bases of the junction left unmatched.

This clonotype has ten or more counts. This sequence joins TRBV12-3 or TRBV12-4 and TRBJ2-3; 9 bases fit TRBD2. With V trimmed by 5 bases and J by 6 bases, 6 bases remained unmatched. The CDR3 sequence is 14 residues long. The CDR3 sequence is CASSLSGSRDTQYF. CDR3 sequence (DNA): TGTGCCAGCAGTCTTAGCGGGAGTAGGGATACGCAGTATTTT.

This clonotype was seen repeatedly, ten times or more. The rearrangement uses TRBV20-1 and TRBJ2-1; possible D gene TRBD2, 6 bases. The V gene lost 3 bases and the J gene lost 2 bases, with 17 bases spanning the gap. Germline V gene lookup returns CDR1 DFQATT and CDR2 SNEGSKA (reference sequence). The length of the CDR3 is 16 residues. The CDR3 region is CSARGGPSVPYNEQFF. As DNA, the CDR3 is TGCAGTGCTAGGGGGGGTCCTAGCGTACCCTACAATGAGCAGTTCTTC.

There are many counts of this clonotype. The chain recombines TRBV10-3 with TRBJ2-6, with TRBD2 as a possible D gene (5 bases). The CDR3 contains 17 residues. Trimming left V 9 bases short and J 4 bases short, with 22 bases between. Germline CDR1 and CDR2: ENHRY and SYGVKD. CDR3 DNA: TGTGCCATTAGCGACGGCGACCCACTTTTCGGGGCCAACGTCCTGACTTTC. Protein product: CAISDGDPLFGANVLTF.